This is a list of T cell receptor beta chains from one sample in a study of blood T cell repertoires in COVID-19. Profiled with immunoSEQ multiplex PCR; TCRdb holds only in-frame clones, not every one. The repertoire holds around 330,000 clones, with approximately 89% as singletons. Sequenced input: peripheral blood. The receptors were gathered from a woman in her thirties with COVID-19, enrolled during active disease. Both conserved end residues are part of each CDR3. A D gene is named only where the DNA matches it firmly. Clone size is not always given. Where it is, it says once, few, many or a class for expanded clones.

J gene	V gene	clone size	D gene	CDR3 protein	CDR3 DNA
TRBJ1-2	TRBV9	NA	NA	CASTRLDSRNYGYTF	TGTGCCAGCACCCGCCTTGACTCACGGAACTATGGCTACACCTTC
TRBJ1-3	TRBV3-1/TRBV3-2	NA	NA	CASSPNPSGDTIYF	TGTGCCAGCAGCCCAAATCCCTCAGGGGACACCATATATTTT
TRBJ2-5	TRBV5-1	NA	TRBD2	CASSFSGGYQETQYF	TGCGCCAGCAGCTTTAGCGGGGGATACCAAGAGACCCAGTACTTC
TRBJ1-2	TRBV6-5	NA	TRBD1	CASSPDRVLNYGYTF	TGTGCCAGCAGTCCGGACAGGGTTTTGAACTATGGCTACACCTTC
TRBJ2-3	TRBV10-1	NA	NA	CASSDTRYSTDTQYF	TGCGCCAGCAGTGACACAAGATATAGCACAGATACGCAGTATTTT
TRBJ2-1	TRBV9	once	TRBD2	CASSSAGEGTSQFF	TGTGCCAGCAGCTCCGCGGGGGAGGGGACTTCCCAGTTCTTC
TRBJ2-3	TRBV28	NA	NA	CASSLQKDTQYF	TGTGCCAGCAGTCTCCAGAAAGATACGCAGTATTTT
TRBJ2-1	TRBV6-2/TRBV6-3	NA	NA	CASSYSQRKRIYNEQFF	TGTGCCAGCAGTTACTCTCAGCGGAAACGAATTTACAATGAGCAGTTCTTC
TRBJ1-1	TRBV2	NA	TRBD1	CAGGQGWAEAFF	TGTGCCGGCGGACAGGGCTGGGCTGAAGCTTTCTTT
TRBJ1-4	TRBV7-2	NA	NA	CASSSEIPGEKLFF	TGTGCCAGCAGCTCCGAAATCCCCGGTGAAAAACTGTTTTTT
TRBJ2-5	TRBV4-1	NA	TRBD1	CASSQGTGGETQYF	TGCGCCAGCAGCCAGGGGACAGGGGGAGAGACCCAGTACTTC
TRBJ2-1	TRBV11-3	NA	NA	CASSSPSAGHEQFF	TGTGCCAGCAGCTCGCCGTCGGCAGGGCATGAGCAGTTCTTC
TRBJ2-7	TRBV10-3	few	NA	CAISAQGGDTSYEQYF	TGTGCCATCAGTGCTCAAGGGGGGGACACCTCCTACGAGCAGTACTTC
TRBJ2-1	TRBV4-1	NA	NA	CASSQDYRQFVHNEQFF	TGCGCCAGCAGCCAAGATTATAGACAGTTCGTCCACAATGAGCAGTTCTTC
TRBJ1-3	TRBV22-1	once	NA	CPGSPGQTSGNTIYF	TGTCCTGGGAGCCCGGGACAGACCTCTGGAAACACCATATATTTT
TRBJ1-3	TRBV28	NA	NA	CASSLTGISGNTIYF	TGTGCCAGCAGTTTGACAGGAATCTCTGGAAACACCATATATTTT
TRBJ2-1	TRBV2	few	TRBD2	CASTTRTSGEGNEQFF	TGTGCCAGCACCACCCGAACTAGCGGGGAAGGGAATGAGCAGTTCTTC
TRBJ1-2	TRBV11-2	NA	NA	CASSTLQGRNGYTF	TGTGCCAGCAGCACGTTACAGGGTAGAAATGGCTACACCTTC
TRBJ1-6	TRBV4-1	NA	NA	CASSQVWQGNNSPLHF	TGCGCCAGCAGCCAAGTTTGGCAGGGGAACAATTCACCCCTCCACTTT
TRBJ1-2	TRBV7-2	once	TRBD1	CASSLQGAIRGYTF	TGTGCCAGCAGCCTACAGGGGGCCATTCGGGGCTACACCTTC
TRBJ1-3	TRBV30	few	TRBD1	CASQGARGNTIYF	TGTGCCAGTCAGGGGGCGCGAGGAAACACCATATATTTT
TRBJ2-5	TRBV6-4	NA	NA	CASTPPSGGTQYF	TGTGCCAGCACCCCTCCGAGCGGTGGAACCCAGTACTTC
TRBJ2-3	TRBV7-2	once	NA	CASSSPFRQTDTQYF	TGTGCCAGCAGCTCCCCATTCAGACAAACAGATACGCAGTATTTT
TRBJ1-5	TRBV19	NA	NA	CASSIVGRGRGNQPQHF	TGTGCCAGTAGTATCGTCGGGAGGGGAAGAGGCAATCAGCCCCAGCATTTT
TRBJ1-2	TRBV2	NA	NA	CASSEYFAGDYGYTF	TGTGCCAGCAGTGAATACTTTGCCGGGGACTATGGCTACACCTTC
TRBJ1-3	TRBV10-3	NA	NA	CAIRQLGLESSGNTIYF	TGTGCCATCAGGCAGCTAGGACTGGAGAGCTCTGGAAACACCATATATTTT
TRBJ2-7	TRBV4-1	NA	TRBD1	CASSQSGTGSYEQYF	TGCGCCAGCAGCCAGTCCGGGACAGGCTCCTACGAGCAGTACTTC
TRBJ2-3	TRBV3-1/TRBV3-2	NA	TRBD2	CASTVGLAGDTQYF	TGTGCCAGCACCGTAGGACTAGCCGGAGATACGCAGTATTTT
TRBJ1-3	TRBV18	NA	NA	CASSPRGSPGNTIYF	TGTGCCAGCTCCCCGAGGGGGAGCCCAGGAAACACCATATATTTT
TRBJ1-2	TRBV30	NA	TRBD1	CAWRRDRNYGYTF	TGTGCCTGGAGGAGGGACAGAAACTATGGCTACACCTTC
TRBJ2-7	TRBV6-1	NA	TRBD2	CASSDPSGPKGKQYF	TGTGCCAGCAGTGACCCTAGCGGGCCAAAAGGCAAGCAGTACTTC
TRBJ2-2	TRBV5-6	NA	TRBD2	CASRLAGGAGELFF	TGTGCCAGCAGACTAGCGGGGGGAGCCGGGGAGCTGTTTTTT
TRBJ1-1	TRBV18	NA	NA	CASSPPSQGSTEAFF	TGTGCCAGCTCACCACCCAGCCAGGGAAGCACTGAAGCTTTCTTT
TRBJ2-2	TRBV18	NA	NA	CASSPGQYTGELFF	TGTGCCAGCTCACCGGGCCAGTACACCGGGGAGCTGTTTTTT
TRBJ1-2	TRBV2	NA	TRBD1	CASRRDSYGYTF	TGTGCCAGCAGGCGGGACAGCTATGGCTACACCTTC
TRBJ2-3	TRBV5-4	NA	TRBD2	CASSLDGLAGGLFTDTQYF	TGTGCCAGCAGCTTGGATGGACTAGCGGGGGGATTGTTCACAGATACGCAGTATTTT
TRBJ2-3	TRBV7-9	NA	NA	CASSPTTEIRTYF	TGTGCCAGCAGCCCGACGACTGAGATACGCACGTATTTT
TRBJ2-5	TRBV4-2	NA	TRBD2	CASSQAGEGETQYF	TGTGCCAGCAGCCAAGCCGGGGAGGGAGAGACCCAGTACTTC
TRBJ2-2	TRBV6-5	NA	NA	CASSRKGQGELFF	TGTGCCAGCAGTAGGAAGGGACAAGGGGAGCTGTTTTTT
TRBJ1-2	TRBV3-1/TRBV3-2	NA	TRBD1	CASSQVRGPPSGYTF	TGTGCCAGCAGCCAAGTCAGGGGGCCTCCAAGTGGCTACACCTTC
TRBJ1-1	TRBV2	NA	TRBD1	CASSGDRGTWNTEAFF	TGTGCCAGCAGTGGGGACAGGGGTACCTGGAACACTGAAGCTTTCTTT
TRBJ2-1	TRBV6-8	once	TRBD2	CASSPRLAGASNEQFF	TGTGCCAGCAGTCCCAGACTAGCGGGGGCCTCCAATGAGCAGTTCTTC
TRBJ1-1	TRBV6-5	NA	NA	CASSYLTGTRGTEAFF	TGTGCCAGCAGTTACTTAACAGGTACACGCGGCACTGAAGCTTTCTTT
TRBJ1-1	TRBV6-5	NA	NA	CASSYGRNTEAFF	TGTGCCAGCAGTTACGGCAGGAACACTGAAGCTTTCTTT
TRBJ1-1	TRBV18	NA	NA	CASSPPKGPNTEAFF	TGTGCCAGCTCACCACCTAAGGGGCCGAACACTGAAGCTTTCTTT
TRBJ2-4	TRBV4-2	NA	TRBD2	CASSQTSGGKNIQYF	TGTGCCAGCAGCCAAACTAGCGGGGGGAAAAACATTCAGTACTTC
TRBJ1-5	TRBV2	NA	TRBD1	CASSAGTGEQPQHF	TGTGCCAGCAGTGCTGGGACAGGGGAACAGCCCCAGCATTTT
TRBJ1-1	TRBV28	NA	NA	CASSDPPRGNTEAFF	TGTGCCAGCAGCGACCCTCCCAGGGGAAACACTGAAGCTTTCTTT
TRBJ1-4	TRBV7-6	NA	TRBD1	CASSLRGTGDEKLFF	TGTGCCAGCAGCTTAAGAGGGACAGGGGATGAAAAACTGTTTTTT
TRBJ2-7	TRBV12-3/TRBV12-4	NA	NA	CASTRRRYEQYF	TGTGCCAGCACTCGTAGGCGGTACGAGCAGTACTTC
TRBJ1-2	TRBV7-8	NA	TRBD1	CASSSRAGTGGVGYTF	TGTGCCAGCAGCTCCCGGGCCGGGACAGGAGGCGTGGGCTACACCTTC
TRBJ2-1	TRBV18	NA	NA	CASSGRVPEQFF	TGTGCCAGCTCGGGCAGGGTTCCTGAGCAGTTCTTC
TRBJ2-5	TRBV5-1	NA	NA	CASSLEWGEQETQYF	TGCGCCAGCAGCTTGGAGTGGGGAGAGCAAGAGACCCAGTACTTC
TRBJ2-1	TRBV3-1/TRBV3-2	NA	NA	CASSIRGGLRNNEQFF	TGTGCCAGCAGCATAAGGGGCGGACTAAGAAACAATGAGCAGTTCTTC
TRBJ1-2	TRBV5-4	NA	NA	CASSLNARGYTF	TGTGCCAGCAGCTTGAACGCGAGGGGCTACACCTTC
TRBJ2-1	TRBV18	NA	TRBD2	CASSLTWTSGGRGHNEQFF	TGTGCCAGCTCCCTTACCTGGACTAGCGGGGGCCGGGGGCACAATGAGCAGTTCTTC
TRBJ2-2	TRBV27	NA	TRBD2	CASSPLAGGNTGELFF	TGTGCCAGCAGTCCGTTAGCGGGGGGGAACACCGGGGAGCTGTTTTTT